Sequencing of this T cell receptor (beta chain) was carried out in a study of cytomegalovirus exposure and HLA in healthy donors. V lost 7 bases to trimming and J lost 3 bases; unmatched junction nucleotides: 7. From germline, CDR1 is MNHEY and CDR2 SMNVEV (reference sequence). The CDR3 loop spans 14 amino acids. Assay used: immunoSEQ multiplex PCR; TCRdb lists only in-frame clones, some missing. The table includes 200,000 to 250,000 clones, approximately 80% detected once. The donors were in the approximately 130-subject validation cohort, distinct from the approximately 670-subject first cohort. V is TRBV27 and J is TRBJ2-3, with 7 bases that match TRBD2. What was sequenced was PBMCs. The source is a woman in her 30s in good health and CMV-seropositive. The CDR3 loop is CASNIAGGTDTQYF. The CDR3 nucleotides read TGTGCCAGCAATATAGCGGGCGGGACAGATACGCAGTATTTT.